This T cell receptor (beta chain) was recorded in a study of Graves' ophthalmopathy and Graves' hyperthyroidism. RNA served as the template for amplifying TCR beta CDR3 regions. An opening RT-PCR round employed HTBI primers and preceded a second-round multiplex PCR. TCRdb used MiXCR to reprocess the multiplex PCR reads, holding one entry per CDR3 protein. This repertoire shows hundreds of thousands of distinct CDR3 sequences, about 21% found once; its top ten account for roughly 3%. This clonotype was observed many times. This sequence originates from a woman younger than 30 with stable Graves' hyperthyroidism. Material: peripheral blood.

This chain's CDR3 is CASSPLDRGFYGYTF. CDR3 bases: TGTGCCAGCAGCCCCCTGGATCGGGGTTTCTATGGCTACACCTTC. V and J are TRBV28 and TRBJ1-2; D ambiguous. CDR1 MDHEN and CDR2 SYDVKM come from the germline V gene. The CDR3 is 15 residues long. With 6 bases removed from V and 4 bases from J, the gap between germline ends came to 18 bases.